One and the same sample provided the 25 T cell receptor beta chains below, sequenced in a study of blood T cell repertoires in COVID-19 (dated by TCRdb to the early 2020s). Library generation was performed with the immunoSEQ multiplex PCR assay. Held by TCRdb, this immuneACCESS table contains in-frame sequences only and omits some clones. Under half of the omission traces to an unresolved V gene where checked; the cause of the rest is unknown. In this sample the table shows over 120,000 clones, roughly 90% of which occur a single time. Around 1.5% of the sample is in the top ten clones. Sequencing was carried out using peripheral blood. All receptors come from a human donor in a cohort sampled during active COVID-19.

This clone was seen only once. The rearrangement links TRBV11-2 to TRBJ2-3; TRBD1 matches at 7 bases. J was trimmed by 1 base and V by 5 bases; bases with no gene match: 9. Germline assignment: CDR1 SGHAT and CDR2 FQNNGV. The CDR3 sequence is 16 residues long. Here the CDR3 DNA reads TGTGCCAGCAGCCAAGGGGGCGGATCTGGCACAGATACGCAGTATTTT. Its translation is CASSQGGGSGTDTQYF.

V is TRBV12-3 or TRBV12-4 and J is TRBJ1-1; D not certain. Trimming stripped 3 bases from V and 1 base from J, with 6 bases between. This CDR3 spans 13 amino acids. The CDR3 nucleotides are TGTGCCAGCAGTTTTCCGGGGAACACTGAAGCTTTCTTT. Residues: CASSFPGNTEAFF.

The chain has TRBV5-1 and TRBJ2-2, with TRBD2 as a possible D gene (5 bases). The CDR3 is 14 amino acids. The V gene's germline CDR1 is SGHRS and CDR2 YFSETQ. The ends were cut back, 5 bases at V and 4 bases at J, with 12 bases in the middle. This CDR3 is CASSQREGTGELFF. CDR3 sequence (DNA): TGCGCCAGCAGTCAGCGAGAGGGCACCGGGGAGCTGTTTTTT.

The chain couples TRBV18 to TRBJ2-3; no clear D gene. This CDR3 contains 13 residues. V lost 4 bases and J lost 6, with 11 bases in between. CDR1 and CDR2 from the germline V gene are KGHSH and LQKENI. The CDR3 coding sequence is TGTGCCAGCTCACAAGGTTTTAGCGATACGCAGTATTTT. Its translation is CASSQGFSDTQYF.

This clone was seen a few times. The chain has TRBV6-5 and TRBJ1-4, with 9 bases that match TRBD1. V lost 7 bases and J lost 7; bases outside the gene matches: 10. CDR1 and CDR2 (germline): MNHEY, SVGAGI. The CDR3 spans 15 residues. The CDR3 sequence is CASTVLQGAGEKLFF. CDR3 DNA: TGTGCCAGCACGGTACTACAGGGGGCGGGTGAAAAACTGTTTTTT.

V is TRBV15 and J is TRBJ1-1; weak D call: TRBD1 (6 bases). The CDR3 consists of 13 residues. Germline V CDR1 and CDR2: LNHNV, YYDKDF (reference sequence). The V gene lost 5 bases and the J gene lost 5 bases, with 12 bases spanning the gap. The CDR3 loop is CATSQKQGTEAFF. Written as DNA, the CDR3 is TGTGCCACCAGCCAGAAACAGGGAACTGAAGCTTTCTTT.

The V call is TRBV29-1, the J call TRBJ2-7; D uncertain. Germline V lookup: CDR1 SQVTM, CDR2 ANQGSEA. The germline V and J ends were trimmed by 7 bases and 2 bases, with 15 bases remaining between them. The CDR3 totals 13 residues. The CDR3 DNA sequence: TGCAGCGCCCGGAGCAGTGTGACCTACGAGCAGTACTTC. This encodes CSARSSVTYEQYF.

The chain uses TRBV6-4 and TRBJ2-1; 12 bases match TRBD2. CDR1 and CDR2 (germline): MRHNA, SNTAGT. The CDR3 extends over 15 amino acids. Trimming took 5 bases from V and 9 from J; bases not matched to a gene: 8. This CDR3 is CASSPLAGGISEQFF. The DNA for the CDR3 is TGTGCCAGCAGTCCCCTAGCGGGGGGGATCAGTGAGCAGTTCTTC.

The genes are TRBV29-1 and TRBJ2-3; 10 bases are shared with TRBD2. V lost 6 bases and J lost 6; bases outside the gene matches: 9. Per the germline V gene, CDR1 is SQVTM and CDR2 is ANQGSEA. The CDR3 contains 14 residues. The CDR3 DNA reads as TGCAGCGTCTCACAAGCGGGGGGGTGGGATACGCAGTATTTT. It translates to CSVSQAGGWDTQYF.

The rearrangement joins TRBV27 to TRBJ2-4, with D perhaps TRBD1 (5 bases). From germline, CDR1 is MNHEY and CDR2 SMNVEV (reference sequence). The CDR3 is 16 residues long. Trimming removed 3 bases at V and 0 bases at J, with 12 bases between. CDR3 coding DNA: TGTGCCAGCAGTTTCTTGACAGTGGGAGCCAAAAACATTCAGTACTTC. Its protein product is CASSFLTVGAKNIQYF.

The rearrangement uses TRBV18 and TRBJ1-2, with a weak D call TRBD1 (6 bases). This CDR3 is 17 amino acids long. Trimming pared 2 bases from V and 2 bases from J, leaving 18 bases between. CDR1 is KGHSH and CDR2 is LQKENI in the germline V gene. CDR3 coding DNA: TGTGCCAGCTCACCATCCTTGCCGGGACACCAAAACTATGGCTACACCTTC. This gives the protein CASSPSLPGHQNYGYTF.

The chain links TRBV7-8 to TRBJ2-5; D is ambiguous. Trimming cost V 2 bases and J 5 bases, with 9 bases left between them. The CDR3 has 13 residues. CDR1 SGHVS and CDR2 FQNEAQ come from the germline V gene. CDR3 region: CASSLRYSETQYF. In nucleotides, the CDR3 is TGTGCCAGCAGCTTACGTTATTCGGAGACCCAGTACTTC. Filled out from reference TRBV7-8 and TRBJ2-5, the complete variable domain reads GAGVSQSPRYKVAKRGQDVALRCDPISGHVSLFWYQQALGQGPEFLTYFQNEAQLDKSGLPSDRFFAERPEGSVSTLKIQRTQQEDSAVYLCASSLRYSETQYFGPGTRLLVL.

This clone was seen once. The V gene is TRBV25-1, the J gene TRBJ1-5; 7 bases map to TRBD1. The CDR3 totals 13 residues. Trimming cost V 3 bases and J 13 bases; bases outside gene matches: 9. Per the germline V gene, CDR1 is MGHDK and CDR2 is SYGVNS. The CDR3 nucleotides read TGTGCCAGCAGTGAGGGACAGAGGACTACACAGCATTTT. Amino acid sequence: CASSEGQRTTQHF.

The V and J genes are TRBV3-1 (or the pseudogene TRBV3-2) and TRBJ2-7, with a tentative D call TRBD1 (5 bases). This CDR3 spans 13 amino acids. Germline CDR1 reads LGHDT; CDR2 reads YNNKEL (reference sequence). Trimming stripped 4 bases from V and 5 bases from J, with 12 bases between. DNA of the CDR3: TGTGCCAGCAGCCCAAGGACACCGCACGAGCAGTACTTC. As protein: CASSPRTPHEQYF.

The V gene is TRBV21-1, the J gene TRBJ2-7; TRBD2 is taken as the D call from the table, unchecked against the DNA. TRBV21-1 is listed as a pseudogene. This CDR3 spans 17 amino acids. The CDR3 DNA follows: TGTGCCAGCAGCAAAGAGGGGGACGGGAGGAGCTCCTACGAGCAGTACTTC. This translates into CASSKEGDGRSSYEQYF.

The chain combines TRBV7-9 with TRBJ1-1; D unresolved. V was shortened by 1 base and J by 0 bases, with 6 bases between the two germline ends. CDR3 length: 14 amino acids. CDR1 and CDR2 from the germline V gene are SEHNR and FQNEAQ (reference sequence). The CDR3 spells CASSLGLVNTEAFF. As DNA, the CDR3 is TGTGCCAGCAGCTTAGGGCTGGTGAACACTGAAGCTTTCTTT. The whole variable domain, remainder taken from reference TRBV7-9 and TRBJ1-1, is DTGVSQNPRHKITKRGQNVTFRCDPISEHNRLYWYRQTLGQGPEFLTYFQNEAQLEKSRLLSDRFSAERPKGSFSTLEIQRTEQGDSAMYLCASSLGLVNTEAFFGQGTRLTVV.

In DNA form, the CDR3 reads TGTGCCAGCAGCCCGTCAGGGGTAAGCACTGAAGCTTTCTTT. Encoded protein: CASSPSGVSTEAFF. The rearrangement joins TRBV3-1 (or the pseudogene TRBV3-2) to TRBJ1-1; possibly TRBD1 for D (6 bases). The CDR3 contains 14 residues. Germline CDR1 and CDR2: LGHDT and YNNKEL (reference sequence). Trimming cost V 4 bases and J 4 bases, with 13 bases left between them.

This chain links TRBV5-3 with TRBJ1-2; 7 bases align to TRBD1. TRBV5-3 is an ORF for which the function is uncertain. The V gene end was trimmed by 2 bases and the J gene end by 0 bases; junction bases not matched to a gene: 10. The CDR3 runs to 17 residues. CDR3 protein: CARSFPGQTTANYGYTF. In DNA, the CDR3 is TGTGCCAGAAGCTTTCCGGGACAGACAACAGCTAACTATGGCTACACCTTC.

The sample holds one count of this clone. The chain couples TRBV19 to TRBJ2-7; 7 bases match TRBD1. CDR3 length: 12 amino acids. V shed 3 bases, J shed 11 bases, and the junction held 7 bases outside the gene matches. Germline assignment: CDR1 LNHDA and CDR2 SQIVND (reference sequence). DNA of the CDR3: TGTGCCAGTAGTATTATACAGGGGTGGAAGTACTTC. Its protein product is CASSIIQGWKYF.

The CDR3 coding sequence is TGCGCCAGCAGCCAAGAATTAGAGGGGGCAAATCAGCCCCAGCATTTT. Residues: CASSQELEGANQPQHF. The rearrangement uses TRBV4-1 and TRBJ1-5; 7 bases are shared with TRBD1. V dropped 0 bases and J dropped 4; count of bases not matched to a gene: 6. Per the germline V gene, CDR1 is MGHRA and CDR2 is YSYEKL. The CDR3 runs 16 residues.

This CDR3 is CAISERNGLADEQFF. Written as DNA, the CDR3 is TGTGCCATCAGTGAGCGGAATGGACTAGCGGATGAGCAGTTCTTC. V is TRBV10-3 and J is TRBJ2-1; TRBD2 matches at 10 bases. Unmatched junction bases numbered 6, after V lost 2 bases and J lost 8 bases. The length of the CDR3 is 15 residues. The germline V gene encodes CDR1 ENHRY and CDR2 SYGVKD.

The rearrangement links TRBV5-1 to TRBJ1-4; unclear D gene. The CDR3 extends over 13 amino acids. V lost 0 bases to trimming and J lost 7 bases, with 7 bases between them. Germline assignment: CDR1 SGHRS and CDR2 YFSETQ. CDR3: CASSLDWSEKLFF. The CDR3 bases are TGCGCCAGCAGCTTGGACTGGAGTGAAAAACTGTTTTTT.

J is TRBJ2-3 and V is TRBV27; tentatively, D is TRBD1 (5 bases). Trimming pared 5 bases from V and 0 bases from J, leaving 12 bases between. Germline V lookup: CDR1 MNHEY, CDR2 SMNVEV (reference sequence). The CDR3 totals 15 residues. CDR3 amino acids: CASSETDPSTDTQYF. For the CDR3, the DNA is TGTGCCAGCAGTGAGACAGACCCTAGCACAGATACGCAGTATTTT.

The chain is built from TRBV7-3 and TRBJ2-3; the D gene is possibly TRBD2 (6 bases). CDR3 size: 15 residues. The V end was cut by 2 bases, the J end by 2 bases, with 11 bases between. Looked up from germline, CDR1 is SGHTA and CDR2 is FQGTGA. The CDR3 region is CASSLAAGPTDTQYF. The DNA of the CDR3 is TGTGCCAGCAGCTTAGCAGCGGGCCCCACAGATACGCAGTATTTT.

V usage is TRBV7-2 and J usage is TRBJ2-3, with 7 bases that match TRBD2. This CDR3 has 15 amino acids. Germline V gene data show CDR1 as SGHTA and CDR2 as FQGNSA. V shed 0 bases, J shed 3 bases, and the junction held 3 bases outside the gene matches. The CDR3 is CASSLASSGTDTQYF. CDR3 sequence (DNA): TGTGCCAGCAGCTTAGCGTCTAGCGGTACAGATACGCAGTATTTT.